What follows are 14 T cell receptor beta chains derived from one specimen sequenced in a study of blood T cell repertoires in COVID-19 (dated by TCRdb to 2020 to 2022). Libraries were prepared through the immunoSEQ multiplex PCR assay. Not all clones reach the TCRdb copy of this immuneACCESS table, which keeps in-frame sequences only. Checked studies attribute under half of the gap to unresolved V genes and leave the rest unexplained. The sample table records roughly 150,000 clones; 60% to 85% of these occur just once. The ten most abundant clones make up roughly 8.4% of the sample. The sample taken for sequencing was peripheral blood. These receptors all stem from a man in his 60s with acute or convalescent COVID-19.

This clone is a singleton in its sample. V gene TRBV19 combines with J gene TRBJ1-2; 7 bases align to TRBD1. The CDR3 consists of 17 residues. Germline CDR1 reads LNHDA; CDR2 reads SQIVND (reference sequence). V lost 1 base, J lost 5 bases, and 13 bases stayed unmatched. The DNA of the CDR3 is TGTGCCAGTAGTATAGGCTCCCTTCTGACAGGGAGTTATGGCTACACCTTC. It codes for CASSIGSLLTGSYGYTF.

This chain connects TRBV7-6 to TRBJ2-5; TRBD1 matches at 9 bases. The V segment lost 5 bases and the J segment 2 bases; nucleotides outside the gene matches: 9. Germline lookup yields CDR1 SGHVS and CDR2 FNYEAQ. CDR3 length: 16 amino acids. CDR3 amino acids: CASSARDREGQETQYF. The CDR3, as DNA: TGTGCCAGCAGCGCCCGGGACAGGGAGGGGCAAGAGACCCAGTACTTC.

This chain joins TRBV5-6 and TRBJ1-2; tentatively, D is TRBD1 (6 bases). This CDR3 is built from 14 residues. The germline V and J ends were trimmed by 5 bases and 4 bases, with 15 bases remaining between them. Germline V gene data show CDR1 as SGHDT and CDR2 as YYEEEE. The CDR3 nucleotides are TGTGCCAGCAGTCCGGGACACGAGATCTATGGCTACACCTTC. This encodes CASSPGHEIYGYTF.

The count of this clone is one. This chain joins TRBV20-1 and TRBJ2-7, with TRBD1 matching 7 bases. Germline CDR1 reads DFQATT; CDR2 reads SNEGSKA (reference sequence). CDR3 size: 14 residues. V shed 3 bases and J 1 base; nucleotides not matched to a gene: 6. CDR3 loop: CSASGTALSYEQYF. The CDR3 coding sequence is TGCAGTGCTAGTGGGACAGCACTTTCCTACGAGCAGTACTTC.

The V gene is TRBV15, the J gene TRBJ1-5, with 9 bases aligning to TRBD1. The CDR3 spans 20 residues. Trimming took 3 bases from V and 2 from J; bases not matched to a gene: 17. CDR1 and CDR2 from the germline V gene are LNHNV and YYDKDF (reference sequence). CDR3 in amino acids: CATSSDVGQGIGLGNQPQHF. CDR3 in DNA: TGTGCCACCAGCAGTGACGTAGGACAGGGGATTGGCCTGGGCAATCAGCCCCAGCATTTT.

The CDR3 loop is CASRDMGTYEQYF. The DNA of the CDR3 is TGTGCCAGCAGGGACATGGGTACCTACGAGCAGTACTTC. V gene TRBV14 combines with J gene TRBJ2-7, with D perhaps matching TRBD1 (5 bases). V was trimmed by 6 bases and J by 2 bases, leaving 11 bases between them. CDR3 length: 13 amino acids. Looked up from germline, CDR1 is SGHDN and CDR2 is FVKESK.

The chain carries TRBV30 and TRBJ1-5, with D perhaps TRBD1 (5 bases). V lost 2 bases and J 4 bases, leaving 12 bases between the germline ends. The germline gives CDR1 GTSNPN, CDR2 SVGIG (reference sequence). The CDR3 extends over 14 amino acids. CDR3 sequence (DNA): TGTGCCTGGAGTCGTCAGGGCAAGAATCAGCCCCAGCATTTT. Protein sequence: CAWSRQGKNQPQHF.

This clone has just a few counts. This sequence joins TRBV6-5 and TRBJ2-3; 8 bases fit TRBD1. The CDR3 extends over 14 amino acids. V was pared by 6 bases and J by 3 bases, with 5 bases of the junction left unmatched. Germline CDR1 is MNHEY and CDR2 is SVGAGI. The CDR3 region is CASSRTGWTDTQYF. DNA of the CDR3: TGTGCCAGCAGCCGGACAGGGTGGACAGATACGCAGTATTTT.

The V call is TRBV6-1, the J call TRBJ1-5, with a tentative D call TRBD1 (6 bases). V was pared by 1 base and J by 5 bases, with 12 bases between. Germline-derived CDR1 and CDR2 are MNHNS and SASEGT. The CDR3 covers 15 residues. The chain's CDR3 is CASSEEGGRDQPQHF. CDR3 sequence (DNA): TGTGCCAGCAGTGAAGAGGGGGGGCGGGATCAGCCCCAGCATTTT.

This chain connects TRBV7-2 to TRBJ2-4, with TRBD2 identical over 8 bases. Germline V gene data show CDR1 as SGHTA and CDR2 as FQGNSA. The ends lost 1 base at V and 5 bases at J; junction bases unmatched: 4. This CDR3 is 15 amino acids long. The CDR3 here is CASSLGRGVQNIQYF. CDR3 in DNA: TGTGCCAGCAGCTTAGGGCGGGGGGTTCAAAACATTCAGTACTTC.

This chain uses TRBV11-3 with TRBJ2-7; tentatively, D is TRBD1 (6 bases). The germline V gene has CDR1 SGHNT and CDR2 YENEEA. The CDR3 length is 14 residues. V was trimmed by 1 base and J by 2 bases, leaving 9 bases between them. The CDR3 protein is CASSLGQGPYEQYF. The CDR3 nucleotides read TGTGCCAGCAGCTTAGGGCAGGGGCCCTACGAGCAGTACTTC.

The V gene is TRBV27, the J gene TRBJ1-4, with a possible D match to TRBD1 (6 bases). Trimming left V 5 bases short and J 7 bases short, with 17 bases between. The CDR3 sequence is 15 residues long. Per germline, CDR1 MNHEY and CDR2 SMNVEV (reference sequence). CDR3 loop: CASSPRRQGSEKLFF. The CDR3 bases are TGTGCCAGCAGTCCCCGTAGGCAGGGGAGTGAAAAACTGTTTTTT.

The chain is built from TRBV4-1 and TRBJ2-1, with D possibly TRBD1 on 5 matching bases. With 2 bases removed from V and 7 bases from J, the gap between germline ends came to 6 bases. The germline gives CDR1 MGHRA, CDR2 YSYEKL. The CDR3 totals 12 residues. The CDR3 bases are TGCGCCAGCAGCCAACAGGGTAATGAGCAGTTCTTC. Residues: CASSQQGNEQFF.

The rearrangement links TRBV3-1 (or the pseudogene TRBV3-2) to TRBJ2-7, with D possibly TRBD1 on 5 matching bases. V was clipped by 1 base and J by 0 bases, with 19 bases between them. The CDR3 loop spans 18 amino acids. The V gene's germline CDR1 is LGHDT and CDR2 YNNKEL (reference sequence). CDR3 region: CASSQVPLAGLSSYEQYF. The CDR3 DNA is TGTGCCAGCAGCCAAGTTCCGTTAGCAGGGCTAAGCTCCTACGAGCAGTACTTC.